The rows below give T cell receptor beta chains drawn from one sample of a study of blood T cell repertoires in COVID-19. Generated by immunoSEQ multiplex PCR, the TCRdb table keeps only in-frame clones and is missing some. The sample contains roughly 160,000 clones, approximately 91% of which appear only once. Sequencing used peripheral blood. These receptors came from a man between 18 and 29 years old with COVID-19, enrolled during active disease. The conserved cysteine and the conserved F or W are not part of the CDR3 here. The D gene is left open where the match is weak.

j_call,v_call,d_call,cdr3_aa
TRBJ2-3,TRBV7-8,-,ASSLVQGFSTDTQY
TRBJ1-5,TRBV4-1,TRBD1,ASSHTGGNQPQH
TRBJ2-7,TRBV7-9,-,ASGEAGVNYEQY
TRBJ2-1,TRBV5-8,TRBD1,ASSFRQGSFNEQF
TRBJ2-1,TRBV5-1,TRBD1,ASSLLTGGYNEQF
TRBJ2-7,TRBV28,TRBD2,ASSPHQSLAGRYEQY
TRBJ2-1,TRBV4-3,-,ASSRGRRETIKYNEQF
TRBJ1-5,TRBV4-1,-,ASSQEGSRGNQPQH
TRBJ1-2,TRBV4-1,-,ASSQDTRGGYGYT
TRBJ2-5,TRBV11-2,-,ASSFAETQY
TRBJ2-5,TRBV5-1,-,ASSTRYAQVQETQY
TRBJ2-1,TRBV28,TRBD1,ASDPGTGDNEQF
TRBJ2-5,TRBV28,TRBD1,ASKKGAWETQY
TRBJ2-7,TRBV4-3,TRBD1,ASSPGYRGASGKQY
TRBJ2-7,TRBV5-4,-,ASSANRAPYEQY
TRBJ1-1,TRBV21-1,-,ASSTPSECTEAF
TRBJ1-2,TRBV15,TRBD1,ATSSRTGSPNYGYT
TRBJ2-7,TRBV19,TRBD2,ASSKSVAGDGDEQY
TRBJ1-4,TRBV5-1,-,ASSLGTPGGEKLL
TRBJ1-4,TRBV4-3,-,ASSQEGGSGEKLL
TRBJ2-2,TRBV11-2,-,ASSLGLNTGELF
TRBJ1-5,TRBV4-1,-,ASSQATTGQPQH
TRBJ2-7,TRBV5-6,TRBD2,ASSIGTSDYEQY
TRBJ1-5,TRBV28,TRBD1,ASSKGAANQPQH
TRBJ1-5,TRBV30,-,AWSHRTEQH
TRBJ2-5,TRBV7-3,-,ASSSTGSGETQY
TRBJ2-7,TRBV27,TRBD1,ASSFPGGSKQY
TRBJ1-2,TRBV6-5,-,ASSPGGYGYT
TRBJ1-1,TRBV5-1,TRBD1,ASSLGQGRQTEAF
TRBJ2-1,TRBV7-8,-,ASSLGGVYSYNEQF
TRBJ2-7,TRBV27,-,ASSSPGTFSYEQY